Detailed here is one TCR beta chain. The data originate from a study of cytotoxic CD8 clonotypes in ibrutinib-treated CLL. The germline gives CDR1 SGHVS, CDR2 FNYEAQ. V shed 1 base, J shed 2 bases, and the junction held 5 bases outside the gene matches. There are 15 residues in the CDR3. Sequencing used immunoSEQ multiplex PCR; TCRdb keeps in-frame clones, though not all of them. The table has approximately 330,000 clones, roughly 80% seen once. The chain recombines TRBV7-6 with TRBJ2-7; 7 bases line up with TRBD1. The specimen comprised PBMCs, sampled before ibrutinib treatment. This receptor was taken from a human donor with chronic lymphocytic leukemia. The CDR3 region is CASSLGQGFTYEQYF. CDR3 DNA sequence: TGTGCCAGCAGCTTAGGACAGGGTTTCACCTACGAGCAGTACTTC.